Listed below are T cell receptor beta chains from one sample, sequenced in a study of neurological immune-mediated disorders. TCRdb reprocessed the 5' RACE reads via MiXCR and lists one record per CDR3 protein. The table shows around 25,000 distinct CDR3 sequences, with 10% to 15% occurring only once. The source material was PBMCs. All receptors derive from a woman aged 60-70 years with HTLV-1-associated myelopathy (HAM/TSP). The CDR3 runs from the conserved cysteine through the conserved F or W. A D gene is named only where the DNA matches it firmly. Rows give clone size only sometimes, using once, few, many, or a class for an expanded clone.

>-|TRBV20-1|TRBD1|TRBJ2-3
CTASPDRGGTDTQYF
TGCACTGCATCCCCCGACAGGGGAGGTACAGATACGCAGTATTTT
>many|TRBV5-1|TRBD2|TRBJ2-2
CASSPREGTGELFF
TGCGCCAGCAGCCCCAGGGAGGGGACCGGGGAGCTGTTTTTT
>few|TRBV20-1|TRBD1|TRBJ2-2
CSARSTGGGGELFF
TGCAGTGCCCGATCGACAGGGGGCGGCGGGGAGCTGTTTTTT
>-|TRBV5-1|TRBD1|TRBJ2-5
CASSGTGGIETQYF
TGCGCCAGCAGCGGTACAGGGGGAATAGAGACCCAGTACTTC
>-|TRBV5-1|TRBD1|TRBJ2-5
CSSSDRQGAETQYF
TGCTCCAGCAGTGATCGACAGGGGGCTGAGACCCAGTACTTC
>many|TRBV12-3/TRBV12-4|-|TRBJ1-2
CASSPTFTEAPGYTF
TGTGCCAGCAGCCCTACCTTTACAGAGGCCCCCGGCTACACCTTC
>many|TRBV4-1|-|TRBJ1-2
CASSQQGYGYTF
TGCGCCAGCAGCCAACAGGGGTATGGCTACACCTTC
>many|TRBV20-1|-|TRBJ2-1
CSARSRERSYNEQFF
TGCAGTGCTAGGTCGCGGGAACGCTCCTACAATGAGCAGTTCTTC
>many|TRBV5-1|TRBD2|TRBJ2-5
CASSAGLAGVTETQYF
TGCGCCAGCAGCGCCGGACTAGCGGGAGTGACCGAGACCCAGTACTTC
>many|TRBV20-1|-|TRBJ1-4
CSARANSLNEKLFF
TGCAGTGCTAGAGCTAACAGCTTAAATGAAAAACTGTTTTTT
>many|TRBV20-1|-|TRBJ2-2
CSARRGGQAGELFF
TGCAGTGCTAGACGAGGGGGGCAGGCCGGGGAGCTGTTTTTT
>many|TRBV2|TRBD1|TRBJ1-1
CASRGTGGTEAFF
TGTGCCAGCAGGGGGACAGGGGGCACTGAAGCTTTCTTT
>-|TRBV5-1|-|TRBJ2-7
CASSSGDWTYEQYF
TGCGCCAGCAGCTCGGGGGACTGGACCTACGAGCAGTACTTC
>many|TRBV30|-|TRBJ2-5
CAWTAQETQYF
TGTGCCTGGACAGCCCAAGAGACCCAGTACTTC
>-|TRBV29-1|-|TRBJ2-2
CSVRTWGYTVELFF
TGCAGCGTGCGGACATGGGGGTACACCGTGGAGCTGTTTTTT
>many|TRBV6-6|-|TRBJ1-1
CASQPAQPNTEAFF
TGTGCCAGCCAACCGGCACAACCGAACACTGAAGCTTTCTTT
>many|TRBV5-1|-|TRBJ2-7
CASSPRASGGTYEQYF
TGCGCCAGCAGCCCTCGGGCCTCCGGAGGAACCTACGAGCAGTACTTC
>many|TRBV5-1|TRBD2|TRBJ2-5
CASSRGGRGETQYF
TGCGCCAGCAGTAGGGGCGGGAGAGGAGAGACCCAGTACTTC
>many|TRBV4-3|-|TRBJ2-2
CASSQGLGPMNTGELFF
TGCGCCAGCAGCCAAGGGTTGGGGCCGATGAACACCGGGGAGCTGTTTTTT
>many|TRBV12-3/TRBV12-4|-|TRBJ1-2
CASNLGTVNYGYTF
TGTGCCAGCAATTTAGGGACCGTAAACTATGGCTACACCTTC
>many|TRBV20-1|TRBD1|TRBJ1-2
CSARGGQSLYGYTF
TGCAGTGCTAGAGGGGGACAGTCCCTTTATGGCTACACCTTC
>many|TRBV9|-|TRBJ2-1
CASSVLDEQFF
TGTGCCAGCAGCGTACTAGATGAGCAGTTCTTC
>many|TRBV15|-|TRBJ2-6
CATSREGHSSSGANVLTF
TGTGCCACCAGCAGAGAGGGACACTCCAGCTCTGGGGCCAACGTCCTGACTTTC
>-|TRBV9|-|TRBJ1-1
CASSVGQPNTEAFF
TGTGCCAGCAGCGTAGGACAGCCTAACACTGAAGCTTTCTTT
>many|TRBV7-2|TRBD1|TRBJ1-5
CASSLGGQGGEPQHF
TGTGCCAGCAGCTTAGGGGGTCAGGGGGGGGAGCCCCAGCATTTT
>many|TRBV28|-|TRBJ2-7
CASSFGLEQYF
TGTGCCAGCAGTTTCGGGCTCGAGCAGTACTTC
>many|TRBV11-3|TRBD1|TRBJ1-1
CASSFGTGDTEAFF
TGTGCCAGCAGCTTCGGGACAGGGGACACTGAAGCTTTCTTT
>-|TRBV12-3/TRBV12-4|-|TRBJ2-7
CASSLHGVYEQYF
TGTGCCAGCAGCCTCCACGGAGTCTACGAGCAGTACTTC
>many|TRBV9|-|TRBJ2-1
CASSGGVTQDNEQFF
TGTGCCAGCAGCGGCGGGGTTACCCAAGACAATGAGCAGTTCTTC
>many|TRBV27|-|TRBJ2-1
CASSPSVGSYNEQFF
TGTGCCAGCAGTCCCTCCGTAGGTTCCTACAATGAGCAGTTCTTC
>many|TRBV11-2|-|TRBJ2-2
CASSQRQGGGELFF
TGTGCCAGCAGCCAGAGACAGGGAGGGGGGGAGCTGTTTTTT
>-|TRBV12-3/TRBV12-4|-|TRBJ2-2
CASSLQRNTGELFF
TGTGCCAGCAGCTTGCAGCGGAACACCGGGGAGCTGTTTTTT
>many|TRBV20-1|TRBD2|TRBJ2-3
CSAALAGGRTDTQYF
TGCAGTGCGGCCTTAGCGGGGGGGCGGACAGATACGCAGTATTTT
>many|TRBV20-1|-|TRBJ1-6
CSARDFGGVENSPLHF
TGCAGTGCTAGAGATTTCGGGGGCGTAGAGAATTCACCCCTCCACTTT
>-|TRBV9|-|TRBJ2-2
CASSAWLGARDTGELFF
TGTGCCAGCAGCGCGTGGTTGGGGGCGCGGGACACCGGGGAGCTGTTTTTT
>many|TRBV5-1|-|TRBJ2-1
CASSFDRQSSYNEQFF
TGCGCCAGCAGCTTCGACAGGCAAAGCTCCTACAATGAGCAGTTCTTC
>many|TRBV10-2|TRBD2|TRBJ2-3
CASTFGTSGGLTDTQYF
TGCGCCAGCACCTTCGGGACTAGCGGGGGACTCACAGATACGCAGTATTTT
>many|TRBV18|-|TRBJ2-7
CASSRIEGSYEQYF
TGTGCCAGCTCACGGATTGAGGGCTCCTACGAGCAGTACTTC
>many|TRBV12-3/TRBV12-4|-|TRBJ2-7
CASSFSSGVPYEQYF
TGTGCCAGCAGTTTCTCATCAGGGGTGCCCTACGAGCAGTACTTC
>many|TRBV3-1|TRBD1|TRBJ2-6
CASSRAGGPHSGANVLTF
TGTGCCAGCAGCCGGGCAGGGGGACCTCACTCTGGGGCCAACGTCCTGACTTTC
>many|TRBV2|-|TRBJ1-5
CASSEAWTLFNSNQPQHF
TGTGCCAGCAGTGAAGCCTGGACACTTTTCAATAGCAATCAGCCCCAGCATTTT
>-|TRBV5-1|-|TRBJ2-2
CASSPGDPNTGELFF
TGCGCCAGCAGCCCGGGGGACCCGAACACCGGGGAGCTGTTTTTT
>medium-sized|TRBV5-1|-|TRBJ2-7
CASSRNSDEQYF
TGCGCCAGCAGCCGAAATAGCGACGAGCAGTACTTC
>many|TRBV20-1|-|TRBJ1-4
CSATDQATNEKLFF
TGCAGTGCCACCGACCAGGCAACTAATGAAAAACTGTTTTTT
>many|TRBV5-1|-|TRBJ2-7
CASSPTSSYEQYF
TGCGCCAGCAGCCCCACGAGCTCCTACGAGCAGTACTTC
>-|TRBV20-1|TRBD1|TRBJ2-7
CSAKGPRGYEQYF
TGCAGTGCTAAGGGACCCAGGGGGTACGAGCAGTACTTC
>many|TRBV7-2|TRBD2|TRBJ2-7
CASSLEAGAPYEQYF
TGTGCCAGCAGCTTAGAAGCGGGAGCCCCCTACGAGCAGTACTTC
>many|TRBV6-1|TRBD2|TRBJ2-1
CASRRSGGLYNEQFF
TGTGCCAGCAGGCGGAGCGGGGGGCTCTACAATGAGCAGTTCTTC
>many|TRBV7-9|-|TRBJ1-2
CASSLGQGYTF
TGTGCCAGCAGCTTAGGACAGGGCTACACCTTC
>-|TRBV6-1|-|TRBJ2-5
CASSLFGSLGRETQYF
TGTGCCAGCAGTCTATTTGGGTCCCTGGGTCGGGAGACCCAGTACTTC
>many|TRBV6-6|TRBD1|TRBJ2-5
CASSRRTGLGAEETQYF
TGTGCCAGCAGTCGGCGGACAGGGTTGGGAGCGGAAGAGACCCAGTACTTC
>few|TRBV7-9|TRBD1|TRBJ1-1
CASSLGGTGFTEAFF
TGTGCCAGCAGCTTAGGTGGGACAGGGTTCACTGAAGCTTTCTTT
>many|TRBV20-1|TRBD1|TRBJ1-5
CSARQGPGQPQHF
TGCAGTGCCAGACAGGGGCCTGGTCAGCCCCAGCATTTT
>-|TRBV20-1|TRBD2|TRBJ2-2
CSAYGTSSTGELFF
TGCAGTGCTTACGGGACTAGCTCAACCGGGGAGCTGTTTTTT
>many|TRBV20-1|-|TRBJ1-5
CSARDRLGRSNQPQHF
TGCAGTGCTAGAGATCGGTTGGGGCGTAGCAATCAGCCCCAGCATTTT
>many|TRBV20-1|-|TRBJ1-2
CSARATTGSGYTF
TGCAGTGCTAGGGCTACCACAGGGAGCGGCTACACCTTC
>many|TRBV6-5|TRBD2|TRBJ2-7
CASSFGLAGRKYF
TGTGCCAGCAGCTTCGGACTAGCGGGGAGGAAGTACTTC